The sequence of this T cell receptor beta chain was determined in a study of T cell responses to AZD1222 COVID-19 vaccine. In the study overall: Second-dose timings of about 4 or about 12 weeks were pooled.

Looked up from germline, CDR1 is LNHDA and CDR2 is SQIVND (reference sequence). CDR3 size: 12 residues. The germline V and J ends were trimmed by 4 bases and 2 bases, with 4 bases remaining between them. Regarding this clone: The antigen is unknown.

Findings and caveats of the study: Across spike, vaccine-associated CD4 TCRs were found, dominant at 160-218 and 743-854. Researchers took repertoire samples only after the peak T cell response had come. Clonal diversity may have been underestimated, and the donors were mostly white British, with more females than males.

TCRdb's table, derived via immunoSEQ multiplex PCR, lists solely in-frame clones and lacks some. The table includes more than 90,000 clones, about 80% detected once. The chain has TRBV19 and TRBJ2-3, with no clear D. This clonotype originated in an adult in good health. The specimen comprised peripheral blood, sampled on day 0 of AZD1222 vaccination. CDR3 loop: CASSTSTDTQYF. The CDR3, as DNA: TGTGCCAGTAGTACATCCACAGATACGCAGTATTTT. The entire variable domain, with the rest obtained from reference TRBV19 and TRBJ2-3, is as follows: DGGITQSPKYLFRKEGQNVTLSCEQNLNHDAMYWYRQDPGQGLRLIYYSQIVNDFQKGDIAEGYSVSREKKESFPLTVTSAQKNPTAFYLCASSTSTDTQYFGPGTRLTVL.